The clone carrying this T cell receptor beta chain was detected a few times. These data come from a study of shared clonotypes between healthy human individuals. Unmatched junction bases numbered 4, after V lost 5 bases and J lost 4 bases. There are 13 residues in the CDR3. Per germline, CDR1 KGHSH and CDR2 LQKENI. The assay was immunoSEQ multiplex PCR, and TCRdb's table has in-frame clones only and misses some. This sample has around 700,000 clones; less than 80% occur once, and the top ten carry approximately 1.8%. The sample comprised memory CD4+ T cells sorted from blood. Subset noted: CD45RA-negative fraction. The gene calls are TRBV18 and TRBJ1-1; 7 bases map to TRBD1. The source of this sequence is a woman aged 30 to 39 in good health. As DNA, the CDR3 is TGTGCCAGCTCATCTGACAGGGCCACTGAAGCTTTCTTT. Translated, it gives CASSSDRATEAFF.